This TCR beta chain was identified during a study of low-dose radiotherapy and immunotherapy resistance in tumors. On the study more broadly: Cohort 2 patients were irradiated with 1 Gy every two weeks, reaching 13 Gy over 26 weeks. Every day for four cycles from cycle 1 day 1, patients took 300 mg of oral aspirin.

This clonotype was detected once. Alpha and beta chains were covered, as first-strand cDNA relied on TRAV- and TRBV-specific primers. TCRs were amplified for approximately 21 PCR cycles with a constant-region primer and V-primer adapter. TCRdb redid the calling of the reads with MiXCR, one entry per CDR3 protein. The sample shows about 5,600 distinct CDR3 sequences, about four fifths of them seen only once. This sequence was found in a human donor with advanced metastatic prostate, ovarian, gallbladder or colorectal cancer (not recorded which). This table probably holds off-target reads from a library built for another chain.

The CDR3 loop reads CASSFERETATQYF. In nucleotides, the CDR3 is TGTGCCAGCAGTTTCGAAAGGGAGACGGCCACCCAGTACTTC. V is TRBV27 and J is TRBJ2-5; perhaps TRBD2 as D (5 bases). The V end was cut by 3 bases, the J end by 8 bases, with 16 bases between. CDR1 MNHEY and CDR2 SMNVEV come from the germline V gene (reference sequence). The CDR3 totals 14 residues.